This T cell receptor beta chain appears in the sequencing data of a study of blood T cells in healthy people across ages. General observations from the study: Naive CD4+ cells and diversity were both higher in long-lived donors than in aged donors. Correlation between TCR beta diversity and naive T cell percentage was strong. The lack of PBMC sorting stopped any conclusive naive versus antigen-experienced comparison.

Details on this clonotype: Its target is unknown.

V dropped 4 bases and J dropped 3 bases, with 15 bases sitting between them. The CDR3 extends over 15 amino acids. Per the germline V gene, CDR1 is SGHRS and CDR2 is YFSETQ. A sample-barcoded 5' primer and a J-beta primer mix were used in a second PCR of roughly 7 to 11 cycles. TCRdb ran MiXCR on the 5' RACE reads and lists one entry per CDR3 protein. The sample gives under 1 million distinct CDR3 sequences, around 45% of which show up once; under 20% is in the top ten. The sample was blood. This rearrangement joins TRBV5-1 to TRBJ2-3; D may be TRBD2 (5 bases). The sequence came from a man in his 60s in good health. CDR3 amino acids: CASSRGWTATDTQYF. The DNA for the CDR3 is TGCGCCAGCAGCCGGGGTTGGACCGCTACAGATACGCAGTATTTT.